Listed below are T cell receptor beta chains from one sample, sequenced in a study of OX40 agonist ivuxolimab in advanced cancers. Sequencing used immunoSEQ multiplex PCR; TCRdb keeps in-frame clones, though not all of them. The sample holds fewer than 100,000 clones, around 90% seen once. Sequences were derived from CD4+ or CD8+ T cells sorted from blood, sampled in a trial of the OX40 agonist ivuxolimab. These receptors were obtained from an adult with an advanced solid tumor such as melanoma, head and neck, liver or kidney cancer. CDR3s include the opening cysteine and the closing phenylalanine or tryptophan. The D gene is left open where the match is weak. Rows give clone size only sometimes, using once, few, many, or a class for an expanded clone.

cdr3_aa: CASSQVLSRYGYTF
cdr3_nt: TGCGCCAGCAGCCAAGTCCTCAGCCGGTATGGCTACACCTTC
d_call: -
v_call: TRBV4-1
clone_size: -
j_call: TRBJ1-2

cdr3_aa: CASRAPRGGGEKLFF
cdr3_nt: TGTGCCAGTAGGGCCCCTAGGGGGGGAGGTGAAAAACTGTTTTTT
d_call: -
v_call: TRBV19
clone_size: -
j_call: TRBJ1-4

cdr3_aa: CASSQDLYEQYF
cdr3_nt: TGTGCCAGCAGCCAGGACTTGTACGAGCAGTACTTC
d_call: -
v_call: TRBV7-9
clone_size: -
j_call: TRBJ2-7

cdr3_aa: CASSLSQRAEQETQYF
cdr3_nt: TGTGCCAGCAGCTTAAGTCAGCGAGCGGAACAAGAGACCCAGTACTTC
d_call: -
v_call: TRBV7-8
clone_size: -
j_call: TRBJ2-5

cdr3_aa: CASSVVPVGSTDTQYF
cdr3_nt: TGTGCCAGCAGCGTAGTTCCCGTCGGTAGCACAGATACGCAGTATTTT
d_call: -
v_call: TRBV9
clone_size: -
j_call: TRBJ2-3

cdr3_aa: CASSFGQGGLNEQFF
cdr3_nt: TGTGCCAGCAGCTTTGGGCAGGGGGGTCTTAATGAGCAGTTCTTC
d_call: -
v_call: TRBV11-2
clone_size: -
j_call: TRBJ2-1

cdr3_aa: CASSYQVGDEQFF
cdr3_nt: TGTGCCAGCAGCTACCAGGTCGGGGATGAGCAGTTCTTC
d_call: -
v_call: TRBV7-9
clone_size: -
j_call: TRBJ2-1

cdr3_aa: CASSVGGGQIMNTEAFF
cdr3_nt: TGTGCCAGTAGCGTAGGGGGAGGGCAGATCATGAACACTGAAGCTTTCTTT
d_call: -
v_call: TRBV19
clone_size: once
j_call: TRBJ1-1

cdr3_aa: CASSLDRSNQPQHF
cdr3_nt: TGTGCCAGCAGCTTAGACAGGAGCAATCAGCCCCAGCATTTT
d_call: -
v_call: TRBV28
clone_size: once
j_call: TRBJ1-5

cdr3_aa: CASSYLGQGEGNTIYF
cdr3_nt: TGTGCCAGCAGTTACCTGGGACAGGGGGAAGGAAACACCATATATTTT
d_call: TRBD1
v_call: TRBV6-6
clone_size: -
j_call: TRBJ1-3

cdr3_aa: CASSSWMAGNTIYF
cdr3_nt: TGTGCCAGCAGCTCCTGGATGGCTGGAAACACCATATATTTT
d_call: -
v_call: TRBV11-3
clone_size: -
j_call: TRBJ1-3